One and the same sample provided the 3 T cell receptor beta chains below, sequenced in a study of blood T cells in healthy people across ages (dated by TCRdb to between 2014 and 2017). The receptor library was made with 5' RACE. The instrument given in TCRdb is Illumina HiSeq 2500. A second PCR of about 7 to 12 cycles was performed with a sample-barcoded 5' primer and a J-beta primer mix. TCRdb reprocessed the public reads (quality trimming at Q25 with fastp, clone calling with MiXCR) and kept in-frame beta chains. Each entry is one CDR3 protein sequence, shown with its most common DNA and genes. In this sample the table shows about 1.4 million distinct CDR3 sequences, around 59% of which occur a single time. The ten largest clones take up 6.7% of the sample. Specimen: blood. These receptors were collected from a man in his late teens or twenties in good health.

The chain combines TRBV3-1 with TRBJ2-7; no definite D call. Trimming took off 2 bases at V and 3 bases at J, with 8 bases between the two ends. The germline CDR1 and CDR2 sequences are LGHDT and YNNKEL (reference sequence). The CDR3 totals 13 residues. The CDR3 loop reads CASSQHQNYEQYF. In DNA, the CDR3 is TGTGCCAGCAGCCAACACCAAAACTACGAGCAGTACTTC.

This clonotype was observed a few times. The genes are TRBV27 and TRBJ2-7; D might be TRBD2 (5 bases). The CDR3 spans 15 residues. Per germline, CDR1 MNHEY and CDR2 SMNVEV (reference sequence). Trimming took off 0 bases at V and 2 bases at J, with 11 bases between the two ends. CDR3 DNA: TGTGCCAGCAGTTTATCGAGGGATGGGGCCTACGAGCAGTACTTC. It codes for CASSLSRDGAYEQYF.

The chain is built from TRBV12-5 and TRBJ2-1; 10 bases agree with TRBD2. CDR3 size: 15 residues. Germline loops: CDR1 LGHNT, CDR2 FRNRAP. Trimming removed 5 bases from V and 10 bases from J; junction bases left unmatched: 11. CDR3 loop: CASGISGLAGDEQFF. The CDR3 DNA is TGTGCTAGTGGTATTAGCGGGCTAGCGGGGGACGAGCAGTTCTTC.